Each of the 21 T cell receptor beta chains below was sequenced from the same sample in a study of T cells after yellow fever vaccination. TCRdb re-called the 5' RACE reads through MiXCR, storing one row per CDR3 protein. The sample has 300,000 to 400,000 distinct CDR3 sequences; 3% to 4.5% are singletons. The source material was PBMCs, sampled 5 days after the yellow fever booster vaccination. All receptors come from a man aged 18 to 35 who received the YFV17D yellow fever vaccine.

This clonotype was counted only a few times. The genes are TRBV5-1 and TRBJ1-3; a weak D match, TRBD1 (6 bases). V dropped 4 bases and J dropped 0 bases, with 11 bases sitting between them. From germline, CDR1 is SGHRS and CDR2 YFSETQ. This CDR3 is 15 amino acids long. Here the CDR3 DNA reads TGCGCCAGCAGCCCGGACAGCAGCTCTGGAAACACCATATATTTT. Protein: CASSPDSSSGNTIYF.

This clonotype was picked up a small number of times. CDR3 loop: CASSGDRGQNPGNTIYF. The CDR3 DNA reads TGTGCCAGCAGCGGAGACAGGGGGCAAAATCCTGGAAACACCATATATTTT. The chain recombines TRBV9 with TRBJ1-3, with 10 bases fitting TRBD1. The ends lost 3 bases at V and 2 bases at J; junction bases unmatched: 8. The CDR3 has 17 amino acids. From germline, CDR1 is SGDLS and CDR2 YYNGEE.

Ten or more counts support this clonotype. The V call is TRBV24-1, the J call TRBJ1-2; unclear D gene. The CDR3 is 16 amino acids. Per germline, CDR1 KGHDR and CDR2 SFDVKD. Trimming cost V 3 bases and J 4 bases, with 17 bases left between them. The CDR3 is CATSDTNSSPVYGYTF. In DNA form, the CDR3 reads TGTGCCACCAGTGATACCAACAGCAGCCCTGTCTATGGCTACACCTTC.

This clonotype was found a few times. The chain joins TRBV5-1 to TRBJ2-3, with 10 bases identical to TRBD2. Trimming removed 0 bases from V and 5 bases from J; junction bases left unmatched: 6. The germline V gene has CDR1 SGHRS and CDR2 YFSETQ. The CDR3 spans 16 residues. The chain's CDR3 is CASSLDSGGLGDTQYF. CDR3 nucleotides: TGCGCCAGCAGCTTGGATAGCGGGGGGTTGGGAGATACGCAGTATTTT.

This clonotype was found many times. The gene calls are TRBV10-3 and TRBJ2-3, with 9 bases fitting TRBD2. V dropped 4 bases and J dropped 4; count of bases not matched to a gene: 9. CDR3 length equals 16 residues. Germline V gene lookup returns CDR1 ENHRY and CDR2 SYGVKD. The DNA of the CDR3 is TGTGCCATCAGTGCCCCCTCTAGCGGGGCCGCAGATACGCAGTATTTT. This translates into CAISAPSSGAADTQYF.

This clonotype was observed a handful of times. The V and J genes are TRBV3-1 and TRBJ1-2; 8 bases line up with TRBD1. Looked up from germline, CDR1 is LGHDT and CDR2 is YNNKEL (reference sequence). CDR3 size: 16 residues. Germline trimming cut 4 bases from V and 2 bases from J; bases unmatched to any gene: 9. CDR3 in amino acids: CASSRGGTGRNYGYTF. The CDR3 DNA follows: TGTGCCAGCAGCCGAGGGGGGACAGGAAGGAACTATGGCTACACCTTC. The variable domain in full, with the rest retrieved from reference TRBV3-1 and TRBJ1-2, is DTAVSQTPKYLVTQMGNDKSIKCEQNLGHDTMYWYKQDSKKFLKIMFSYNNKELIINETVPNRFSPKSPDKAHLNLHINSLELGDSAVYFCASSRGGTGRNYGYTFGSGTRLTVV.

The chain is built from TRBV12-3 or TRBV12-4 and TRBJ1-6, with D hard to call. Trimming shortened V by 3 bases and J by 8 bases, and 17 bases separated the two germline ends. This CDR3 comprises 16 residues. CDR3 sequence reads: CASSFISTAADSPLHF. In DNA, the CDR3 is TGTGCCAGCAGTTTTATCTCTACGGCGGCGGATTCACCCCTCCACTTT.

V usage is TRBV29-1 and J usage is TRBJ2-5; 8 bases are shared with TRBD2. This CDR3 contains 13 residues. The trim removed 4 bases at V and 3 bases at J, leaving 4 bases unmatched. CDR1 SQVTM and CDR2 ANQGSEA come from the germline V gene. The CDR3: CSVGGTRKETQYF. CDR3 DNA sequence: TGCAGCGTTGGGGGGACTAGGAAAGAGACCCAGTACTTC.

V gene TRBV29-1 combines with J gene TRBJ2-1; D ambiguous. CDR3 length: 12 amino acids. Germline-derived CDR1 and CDR2 are SQVTM and ANQGSEA. The V end lost 7 bases, the J end lost 2 bases, and 9 bases lay between the germline ends. CDR3 sequence reads: CSGASAYNEQFF. In DNA, the CDR3 is TGCAGCGGGGCCAGCGCCTACAATGAGCAGTTCTTC.

J is TRBJ1-2 and V is TRBV20-1; D possibly corresponds to TRBD1 (6 bases). Germline V CDR1 and CDR2: DFQATT, SNEGSKA (reference sequence). The CDR3 has 14 amino acids. Trimming left V 0 bases short and J 2 bases short, with 10 bases between. In DNA, the CDR3 is TGCAGTGCTAGAGAGACAGGAGCAAACTATGGCTACACCTTC. This gives the protein CSARETGANYGYTF.

This clonotype was seen at least ten times. The rearrangement uses TRBV20-1 and TRBJ2-7, with 8 nucleotides matching TRBD2. There are 17 residues in the CDR3. V was pared by 0 bases and J by 1 base, with 11 bases of the junction left unmatched. Germline CDR1 and CDR2: DFQATT and SNEGSKA (reference sequence). CDR3 DNA: TGCAGTGCTAGAGATCTCCTGGCGGGGGGCACTTCCTACGAGCAGTACTTC. Encoded protein: CSARDLLAGGTSYEQYF.

This clonotype was detected a few times. V gene TRBV7-2 combines with J gene TRBJ1-5, with 10 positions matching TRBD1. The CDR3 has 16 residues. Germline CDR1 is SGHTA and CDR2 is FQGNSA. The V and J ends lost 5 bases and 3 bases, in that order; junction bases with no gene match: 7. The CDR3 sequence is CASSPGDRGINQPQHF. The CDR3 nucleotides read TGTGCCAGCAGCCCGGGGGACAGGGGAATCAATCAGCCCCAGCATTTT.

J is TRBJ1-6 and V is TRBV9; the D gene is possibly TRBD1 (6 bases). Trimming stripped 3 bases from V and 6 bases from J, with 10 bases between. CDR1 is SGDLS, CDR2 YYNGEE, per germline. The CDR3 extends over 14 amino acids. For the CDR3, the DNA is TGTGCCAGCAGCGACGGACAGATTAATTCACCCCTCCACTTT. Translating gives CASSDGQINSPLHF.

The CDR3 sequence: CASKEELSGNTIYF. DNA for the CDR3: TGCGCCAGCAAGGAGGAACTCTCTGGAAACACCATATATTTT. This chain links TRBV5-1 with TRBJ1-3; D call uncertain. This CDR3 region has 14 residues. Germline values: CDR1 SGHRS, CDR2 YFSETQ. V lost 6 bases and J lost 0, with 10 bases in between.

The chain links TRBV7-8 to TRBJ2-6; tentative D call: TRBD1 (5 bases). The length of the CDR3 is 15 residues. Looked up from germline, CDR1 is SGHVS and CDR2 is FQNEAQ. Trimming cost V 4 bases and J 4 bases, with 11 bases left between them. CDR3 sequence: CASSYQGSGANVLTF. DNA of the CDR3: TGTGCCAGCAGCTATCAGGGATCCGGGGCCAACGTCCTGACTTTC.

In this sample, this clonotype turned up a few times. This chain links TRBV20-1 with TRBJ2-1, with D unclear. V dropped 0 bases and J dropped 9 bases, with 3 bases sitting between them. This CDR3 is built from 10 residues. From germline, CDR1 is DFQATT and CDR2 SNEGSKA (reference sequence). The CDR3 protein is CSARDGEQFF. Here the CDR3 DNA reads TGCAGTGCTAGAGACGGTGAGCAGTTCTTC.

A few counts support this clonotype. The chain is built from TRBV7-2 and TRBJ1-5; 8 nucleotides align to TRBD1. CDR3 length: 17 residues. Losses at the gene ends were 0 bases for V and 6 bases for J; bases not matched to a gene: 10. Germline CDR1 SGHTA, CDR2 FQGNSA. The CDR3, as DNA: TGTGCCAGCAGCTTAGCGAGCCAGGGGGCGCTGGGTCAGCCCCAGCATTTT. It codes for CASSLASQGALGQPQHF.

This rearrangement joins TRBV4-3 to TRBJ2-3; D may be TRBD2 (5 bases). V dropped 0 bases and J dropped 6 bases, with 28 bases sitting between them. The CDR3 covers 20 residues. Germline V gene sequence: CDR1 LGHNA, CDR2 YSLEER. In DNA, the CDR3 is TGCGCCAGCAGCCAAGACATCCGATACGGCCTAGCTGCCTCCCGCGATACGCAGTATTTT. Translated: CASSQDIRYGLAASRDTQYF.

This clonotype appeared many times. V is TRBV27 and J is TRBJ2-7, with TRBD1 matching 9 bases. The trim removed 6 bases at V and 6 bases at J, leaving 9 bases unmatched. CDR1 MNHEY and CDR2 SMNVEV come from the germline V gene (reference sequence). This CDR3 is 14 amino acids long. CDR3 sequence: CASSRGQGSFEQYF. The CDR3 DNA is TGTGCCAGCAGCCGCGGACAGGGGTCATTCGAGCAGTACTTC.

V is TRBV30 and J is TRBJ2-5; the D call may be TRBD1 or TRBD2 (5 bases each). The V end was cut by 0 bases, the J end by 4 bases, with 15 bases between. Germline CDR1 is GTSNPN and CDR2 is SVGIG (reference sequence). The CDR3 consists of 15 residues. The CDR3 region is CAWSVGGTLGETQYF. CDR3 DNA sequence: TGTGCCTGGAGTGTTGGGGGAACACTGGGAGAGACCCAGTACTTC.

This clonotype was seen many times. This chain connects TRBV5-1 to TRBJ2-3, with 14 bases fitting TRBD2. After removal of 0 bases from V and 5 bases from J, the junction contained 8 bases not matched to a gene. There are 18 residues in the CDR3. Germline values: CDR1 SGHRS, CDR2 YFSETQ. The CDR3 here is CASSLARLAGGQLDTQYF. The CDR3 DNA is TGCGCCAGCAGCTTGGCCCGACTAGCGGGGGGGCAATTAGATACGCAGTATTTT.